Listed here are 11 T cell receptor beta chains from one sample, sequenced in a study of spatial heterogeneity in lung cancer (dated by TCRdb to between 2018 and 2020). The receptor library was made with 5' RACE. TCRdb lists the instrument as NextSeq 500. TCRdb cleaned the public reads at Q25 with fastp, built clones with MiXCR and kept in-frame beta chains. Duplicate CDR3 protein sequences are folded into a single record with the most common DNA and genes. The sample profile shows tens of thousands of distinct CDR3 sequences; 6.5% to 9% of them were found once. Roughly 30% of the sample lies in the top ten. The time point tag for this specimen amounts to: sample taken at primary tumor resection. The sample consisted of PBMCs, taken at surgery. These receptors all stem from a female donor with early-stage non-small cell lung cancer.

There are many counts of this clonotype. The chain recombines TRBV10-1 with TRBJ2-7; D may be TRBD2 (6 bases). The CDR3 contains 12 residues. V lost 4 bases, J lost 5 bases, and 9 bases lay in between. Per the germline V gene, CDR1 is WNHNN and CDR2 is SYGVQD (reference sequence). The CDR3 loop reads CASSGTGDEQYF. The CDR3, as DNA: TGCGCCAGCAGTGGGACGGGGGACGAGCAGTACTTC.

This clonotype has ten or more counts. The rearrangement uses TRBV10-3 and TRBJ2-1; TRBD2 agrees at 9 bases. Germline trimming cut 3 bases from V and 8 bases from J; bases unmatched to any gene: 11. Germline CDR1 and CDR2: ENHRY and SYGVKD. The CDR3 totals 16 residues. The CDR3 DNA reads as TGTGCCATCAGTGATCCCCCCCCTGGCGGGAGGGATGAGCAGTTCTTC. Its protein product is CAISDPPPGGRDEQFF.

This clonotype was seen repeatedly, ten times or more. The CDR3 coding sequence is TGTGCCAGCAGCTCACTAGGGATGGGAGATACGCAGTATTTT. This codes for CASSSLGMGDTQYF. The chain carries TRBV7-3 and TRBJ2-3, with a weak D call TRBD2 (5 bases). The CDR3 has 14 amino acids. Trimming pared 4 bases from V and 5 bases from J, leaving 13 bases between. In germline, CDR1 is SGHTA, CDR2 FQGTGA.

This clonotype was counted ten times or more. V gene TRBV3-1 combines with J gene TRBJ2-5, with D tentatively TRBD1 (6 bases). The CDR3 has 16 amino acids. The germline CDR1 and CDR2 sequences are LGHDT and YNNKEL (reference sequence). Trimming shortened V by 0 bases and J by 1 base, and 12 bases separated the two germline ends. CDR3 nucleotides: TGTGCCAGCAGCCAAGAAATGGTGGACAGCCAAGAGACCCAGTACTTC. Translated: CASSQEMVDSQETQYF.

This clonotype was observed a few times. The rearrangement joins TRBV6-5 to TRBJ2-7, with D tentatively TRBD1 (6 bases). The CDR3 has 13 amino acids. Trimming cost V 2 bases and J 5 bases, with 10 bases left between them. Per germline, CDR1 MNHEY and CDR2 SVGAGI. The CDR3 sequence is CASSYVRGNEQYF. In nucleotides, the CDR3 is TGTGCCAGCAGTTACGTGAGGGGGAACGAGCAGTACTTC.

At least ten counts were recorded for this clonotype. The V and J genes are TRBV7-9 and TRBJ2-7, with 12 bases identical to TRBD2. Germline CDR1 SEHNR, CDR2 FQNEAQ (reference sequence). This CDR3 contains 13 residues. V lost 11 bases and J lost 5; bases outside the gene matches: 7. This chain's CDR3 is CAAEGLAGNEQYF. In DNA, the CDR3 is TGTGCCGCAGAAGGACTAGCGGGAAACGAGCAGTACTTC.

This clonotype was seen a handful of times. The junction does not match germline at one end; this may be a read error. CDR3 residues: CASSAGSRDTQYF. CDR3 DNA: TGCGCCAGCAGCGCGGGAAGCAGAGATACGCAGTATTTT. The chain joins TRBV5-1 to TRBJ2-3, with a weak D call TRBD2 (6 bases). CDR3 length: 13 residues. Germline V gene lookup returns CDR1 SGHRS and CDR2 YFSETQ.

This clonotype was picked up a small number of times. V is TRBV3-2 and J is TRBJ2-7; no check of the table's D call, TRBD2, against the DNA was made. TRBV3-2 constitutes a pseudogene. The CDR3 is 19 residues long. Here the CDR3 DNA reads TGTGCCAGCAGCCTACAACCCGGGACTAGCGGGAGCTCGGGCTACGAGCAGTACTTC. Its translation: CASSLQPGTSGSSGYEQYF.

This clonotype was counted ten times or more. V usage is TRBV7-9 and J usage is TRBJ2-7; possibly TRBD1 or TRBD2 for D (6 bases each). The length of the CDR3 is 14 residues. CDR1 and CDR2 (germline): SEHNR, FQNEAQ (reference sequence). The V end was cut by 6 bases, the J end by 0 bases, with 12 bases between. CDR3 sequence reads: CASRRGGTSYEQYF. Here the CDR3 DNA reads TGTGCCAGCAGGAGAGGGGGGACCTCCTACGAGCAGTACTTC.

A single count supports this clonotype. This may arise from a read error, as a much more abundant clone is one base away. This chain links TRBV12-3 or TRBV12-4 with TRBJ1-4, with TRBD1 matching over 8 bases. The CDR3 contains 16 residues. V lost 5 bases and J lost 8; bases outside the gene matches: 13. The CDR3 region is CASSHPRTGREEKLFF. CDR3 nucleotide sequence: TGTGCCAGCAGTCACCCCAGGACAGGGAGGGAGGAAAAACTGTTTTTT.

This clonotype was seen a handful of times. The chain joins TRBV19 to TRBJ2-1; TRBD2 matches at 11 bases. The germline V gene has CDR1 LNHDA and CDR2 SQIVND (reference sequence). The CDR3 sequence is 16 residues long. V trimming: 6 bases; J trimming: 6 bases; junction bases outside the gene matches: 10. In DNA form, the CDR3 reads TGTGCCAGTAGCGGCTCCGCGCTAGCGGGAGGCAATGAGCAGTTCTTC. Translated: CASSGSALAGGNEQFF.